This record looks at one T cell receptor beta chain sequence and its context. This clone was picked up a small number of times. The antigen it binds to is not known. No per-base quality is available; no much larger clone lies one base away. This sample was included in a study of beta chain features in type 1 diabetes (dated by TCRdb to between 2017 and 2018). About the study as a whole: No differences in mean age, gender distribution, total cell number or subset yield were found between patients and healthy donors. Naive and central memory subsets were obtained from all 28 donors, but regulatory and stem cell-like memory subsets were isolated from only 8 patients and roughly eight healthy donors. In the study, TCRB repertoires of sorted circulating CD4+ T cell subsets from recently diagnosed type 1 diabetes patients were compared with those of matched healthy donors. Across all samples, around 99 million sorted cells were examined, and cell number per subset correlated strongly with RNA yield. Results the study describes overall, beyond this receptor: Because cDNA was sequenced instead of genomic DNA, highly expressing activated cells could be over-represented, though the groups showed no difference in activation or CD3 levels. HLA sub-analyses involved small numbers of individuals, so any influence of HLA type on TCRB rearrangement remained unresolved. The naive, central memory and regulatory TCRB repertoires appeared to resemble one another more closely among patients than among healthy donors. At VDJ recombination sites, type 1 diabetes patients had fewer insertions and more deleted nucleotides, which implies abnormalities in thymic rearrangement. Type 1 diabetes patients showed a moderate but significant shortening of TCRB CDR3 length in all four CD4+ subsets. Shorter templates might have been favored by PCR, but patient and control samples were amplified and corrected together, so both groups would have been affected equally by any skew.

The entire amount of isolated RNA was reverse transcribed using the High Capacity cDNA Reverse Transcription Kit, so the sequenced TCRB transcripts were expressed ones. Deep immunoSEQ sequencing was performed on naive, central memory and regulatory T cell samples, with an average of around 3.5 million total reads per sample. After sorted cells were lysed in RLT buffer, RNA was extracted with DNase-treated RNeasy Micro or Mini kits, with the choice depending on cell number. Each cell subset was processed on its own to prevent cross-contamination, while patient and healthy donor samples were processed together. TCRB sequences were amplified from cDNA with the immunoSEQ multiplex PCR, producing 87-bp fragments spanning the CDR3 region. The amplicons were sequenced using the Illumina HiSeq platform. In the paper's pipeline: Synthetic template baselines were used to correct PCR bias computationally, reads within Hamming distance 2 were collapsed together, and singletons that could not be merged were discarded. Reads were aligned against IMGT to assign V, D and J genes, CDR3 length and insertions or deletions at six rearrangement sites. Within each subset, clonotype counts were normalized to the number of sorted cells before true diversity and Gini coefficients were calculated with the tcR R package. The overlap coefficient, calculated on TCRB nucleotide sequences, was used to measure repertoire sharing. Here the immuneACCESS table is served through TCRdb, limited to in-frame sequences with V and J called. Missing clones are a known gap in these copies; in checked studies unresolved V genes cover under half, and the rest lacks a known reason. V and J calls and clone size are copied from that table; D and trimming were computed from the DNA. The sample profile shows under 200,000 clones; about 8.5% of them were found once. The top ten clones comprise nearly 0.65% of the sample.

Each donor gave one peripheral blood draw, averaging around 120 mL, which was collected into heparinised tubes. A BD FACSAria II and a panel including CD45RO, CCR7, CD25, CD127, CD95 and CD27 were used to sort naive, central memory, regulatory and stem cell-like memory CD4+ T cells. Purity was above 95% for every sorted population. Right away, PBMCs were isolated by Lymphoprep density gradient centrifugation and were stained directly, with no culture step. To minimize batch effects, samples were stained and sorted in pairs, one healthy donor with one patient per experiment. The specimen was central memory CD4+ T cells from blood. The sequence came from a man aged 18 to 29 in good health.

CDR3 reads: CASRRGTQETQYF. The bases are TGTGCCAGCCGGCGGGGGACCCAAGAGACCCAGTACTTC. The chain couples TRBV6-5 to TRBJ2-5, and 7 bases in between align with TRBD2. The cysteine opens and the phenylalanine closes a CDR3 of 13 amino acids. Only the CDR3 DNA stays, 39 bases, in frame from base 1. Trimming takes 8 bases off V and 1 base off J; junction bases not matched to a gene: 4. Sequences MNHEY (CDR1) and SVGAGI (CDR2) are obtained from the germline V gene.